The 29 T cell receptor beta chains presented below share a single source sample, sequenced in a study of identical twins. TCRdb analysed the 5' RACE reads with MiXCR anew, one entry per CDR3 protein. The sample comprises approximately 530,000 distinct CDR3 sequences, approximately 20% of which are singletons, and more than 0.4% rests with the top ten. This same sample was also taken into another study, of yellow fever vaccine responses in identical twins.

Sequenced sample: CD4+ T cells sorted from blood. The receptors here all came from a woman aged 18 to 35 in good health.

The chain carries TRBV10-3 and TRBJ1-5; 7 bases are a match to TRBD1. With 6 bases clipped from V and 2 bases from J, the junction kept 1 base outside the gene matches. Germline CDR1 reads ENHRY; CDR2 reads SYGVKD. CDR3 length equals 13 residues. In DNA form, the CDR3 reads TGTGCCATCAGCGGGACAGGCAATCAGCCCCAGCATTTT. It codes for CAISGTGNQPQHF.

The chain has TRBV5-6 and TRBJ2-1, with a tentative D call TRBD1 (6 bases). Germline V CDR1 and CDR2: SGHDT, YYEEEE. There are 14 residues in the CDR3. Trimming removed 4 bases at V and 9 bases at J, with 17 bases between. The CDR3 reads CASSVQGVSGEQFF. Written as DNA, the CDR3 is TGTGCCAGCAGCGTACAGGGAGTATCGGGTGAGCAGTTCTTC.

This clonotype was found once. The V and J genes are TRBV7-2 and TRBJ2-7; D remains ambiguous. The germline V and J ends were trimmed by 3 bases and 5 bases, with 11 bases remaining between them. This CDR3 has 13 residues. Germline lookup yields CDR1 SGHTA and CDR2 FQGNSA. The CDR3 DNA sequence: TGTGCCAGCAGCTTGGATAGACTGAACGAGCAGTACTTC. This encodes CASSLDRLNEQYF.

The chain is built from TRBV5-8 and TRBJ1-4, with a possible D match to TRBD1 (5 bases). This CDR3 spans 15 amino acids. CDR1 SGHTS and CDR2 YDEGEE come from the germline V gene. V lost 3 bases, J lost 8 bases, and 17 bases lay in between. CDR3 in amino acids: CASSSKGRWGEKLFF. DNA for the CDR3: TGTGCCAGCAGCTCTAAGGGGCGTTGGGGCGAAAAACTGTTTTTT.

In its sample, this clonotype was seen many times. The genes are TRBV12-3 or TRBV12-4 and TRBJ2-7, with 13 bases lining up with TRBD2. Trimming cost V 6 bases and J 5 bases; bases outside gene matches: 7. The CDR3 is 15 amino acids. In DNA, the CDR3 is TGTGCCAGCAGGCCCCCCGGACTAGCGGGAGACGAGCAGTACTTC. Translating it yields CASRPPGLAGDEQYF.

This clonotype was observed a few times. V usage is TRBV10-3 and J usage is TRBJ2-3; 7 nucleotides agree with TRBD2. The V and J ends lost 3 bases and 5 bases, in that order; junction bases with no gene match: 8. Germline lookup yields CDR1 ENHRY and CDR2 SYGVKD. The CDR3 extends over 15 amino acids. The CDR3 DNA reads TGTGCCATCAGTGACCCTAGCGGCGGAATAGATACGCAGTATTTT. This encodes CAISDPSGGIDTQYF.

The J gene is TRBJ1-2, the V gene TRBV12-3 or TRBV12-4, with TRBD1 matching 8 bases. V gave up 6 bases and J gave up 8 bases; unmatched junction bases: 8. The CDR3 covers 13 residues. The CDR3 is CASSGQGRGGYTF. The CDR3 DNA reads TGTGCCAGCAGCGGACAGGGCCGCGGAGGCTACACCTTC.

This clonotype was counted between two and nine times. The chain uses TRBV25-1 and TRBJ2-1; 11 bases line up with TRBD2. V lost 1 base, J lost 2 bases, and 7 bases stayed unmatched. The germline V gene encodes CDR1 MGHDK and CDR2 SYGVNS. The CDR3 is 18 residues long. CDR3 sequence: CASSESRPSGRPYNEQFF. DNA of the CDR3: TGTGCCAGCAGTGAATCCCGACCTAGCGGGAGGCCCTACAATGAGCAGTTCTTC.

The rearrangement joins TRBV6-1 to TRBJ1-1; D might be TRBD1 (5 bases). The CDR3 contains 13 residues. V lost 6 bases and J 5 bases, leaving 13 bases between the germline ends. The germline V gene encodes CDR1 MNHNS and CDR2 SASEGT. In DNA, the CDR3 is TGTGCCAGCAGATGGGGGGGGAGGACTGAAGCTTTCTTT. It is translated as CASRWGGRTEAFF.

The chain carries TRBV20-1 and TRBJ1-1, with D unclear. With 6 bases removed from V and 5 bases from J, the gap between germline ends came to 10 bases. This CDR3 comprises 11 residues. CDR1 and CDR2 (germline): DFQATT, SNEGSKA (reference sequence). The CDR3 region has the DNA TGCAGTGCCCCCGACGGGACTGAAGCTTTCTTT. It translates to CSAPDGTEAFF.

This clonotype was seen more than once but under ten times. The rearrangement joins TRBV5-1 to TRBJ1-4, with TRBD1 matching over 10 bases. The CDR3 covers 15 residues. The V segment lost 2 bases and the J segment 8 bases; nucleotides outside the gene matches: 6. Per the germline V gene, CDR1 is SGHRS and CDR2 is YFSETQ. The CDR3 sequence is CASSLRGQGREKLFF. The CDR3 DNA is TGCGCCAGCAGCTTAAGGGGACAGGGGCGAGAAAAACTGTTTTTT.

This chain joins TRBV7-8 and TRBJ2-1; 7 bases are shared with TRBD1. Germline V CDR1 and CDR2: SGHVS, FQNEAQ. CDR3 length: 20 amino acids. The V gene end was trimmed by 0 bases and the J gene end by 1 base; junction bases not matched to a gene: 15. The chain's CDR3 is CASSLAAIGAPTGSYNEQFF. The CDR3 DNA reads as TGTGCCAGCAGCTTAGCCGCGATTGGGGCACCGACAGGGTCCTACAATGAGCAGTTCTTC.

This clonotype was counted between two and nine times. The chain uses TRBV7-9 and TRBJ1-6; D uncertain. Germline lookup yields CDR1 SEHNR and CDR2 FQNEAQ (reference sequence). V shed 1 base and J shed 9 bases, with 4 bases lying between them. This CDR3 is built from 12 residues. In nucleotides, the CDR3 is TGTGCCAGCAGCTTAGTTTTTTCACCCCTCCACTTT. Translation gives CASSLVFSPLHF. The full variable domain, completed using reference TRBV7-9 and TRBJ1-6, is DTGVSQNPRHKITKRGQNVTFRCDPISEHNRLYWYRQTLGQGPEFLTYFQNEAQLEKSRLLSDRFSAERPKGSFSTLEIQRTEQGDSAMYLCASSLVFSPLHFGNGTRLTVT.

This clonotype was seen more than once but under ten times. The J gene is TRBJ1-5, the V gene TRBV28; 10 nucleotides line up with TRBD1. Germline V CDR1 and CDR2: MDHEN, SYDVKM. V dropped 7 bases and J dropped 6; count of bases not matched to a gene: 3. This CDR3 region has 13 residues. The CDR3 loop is CASTGTGVQPQHF. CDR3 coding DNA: TGTGCCAGCACTGGGACAGGGGTTCAGCCCCAGCATTTT.

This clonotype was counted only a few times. The CDR3 reads CSARTSGSPYNEQFF. DNA for the CDR3: TGCAGTGCTAGAACTAGCGGGAGCCCCTACAATGAGCAGTTCTTC. The J gene is TRBJ2-1, the V gene TRBV20-1, with 11 nucleotides matching TRBD2. There are 15 residues in the CDR3. After removal of 2 bases from V and 2 bases from J, the junction contained 2 bases not matched to a gene. The germline gives CDR1 DFQATT, CDR2 SNEGSKA (reference sequence).

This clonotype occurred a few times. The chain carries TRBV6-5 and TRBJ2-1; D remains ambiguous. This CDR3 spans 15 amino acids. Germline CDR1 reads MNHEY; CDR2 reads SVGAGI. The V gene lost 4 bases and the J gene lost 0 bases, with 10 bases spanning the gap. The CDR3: CASSLFVPSYNEQFF. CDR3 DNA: TGTGCCAGCAGTTTATTCGTCCCCTCCTACAATGAGCAGTTCTTC.

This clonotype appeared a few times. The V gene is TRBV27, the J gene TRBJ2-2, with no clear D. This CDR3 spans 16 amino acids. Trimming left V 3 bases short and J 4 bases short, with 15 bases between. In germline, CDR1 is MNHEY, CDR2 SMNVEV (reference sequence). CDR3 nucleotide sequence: TGTGCCAGCAGTTTCCAAATGAAGGCTCGCACCGGGGAGCTGTTTTTT. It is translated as CASSFQMKARTGELFF.

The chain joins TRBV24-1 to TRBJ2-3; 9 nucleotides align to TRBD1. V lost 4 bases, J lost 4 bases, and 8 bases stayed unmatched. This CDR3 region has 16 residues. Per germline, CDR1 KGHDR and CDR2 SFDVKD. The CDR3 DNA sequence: TGTGCCACCAGTGAGGCCGGGACAGGGAACTCAGATACGCAGTATTTT. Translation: CATSEAGTGNSDTQYF.

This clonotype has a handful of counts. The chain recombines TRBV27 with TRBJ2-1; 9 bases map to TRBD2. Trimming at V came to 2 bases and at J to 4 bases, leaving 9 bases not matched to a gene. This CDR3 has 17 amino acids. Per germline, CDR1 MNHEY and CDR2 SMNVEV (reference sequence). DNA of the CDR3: TGTGCCAGCAGTTTAGGTCAAGCGGGGGGCCTGTACAATGAGCAGTTCTTC. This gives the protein CASSLGQAGGLYNEQFF.

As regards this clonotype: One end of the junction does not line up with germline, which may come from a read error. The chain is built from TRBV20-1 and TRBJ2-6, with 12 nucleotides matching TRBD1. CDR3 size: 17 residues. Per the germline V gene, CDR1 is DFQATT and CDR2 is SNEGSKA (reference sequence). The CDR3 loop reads CCARGQGAKSGANVLTF. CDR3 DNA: TGCTGTGCTAGGGGACAGGGGGCAAAGTCTGGGGCCAACGTCCTGACTTTC.

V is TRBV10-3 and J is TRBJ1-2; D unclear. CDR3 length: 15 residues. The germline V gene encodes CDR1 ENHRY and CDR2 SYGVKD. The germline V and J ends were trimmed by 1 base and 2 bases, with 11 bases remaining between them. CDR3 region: CAISEFGTLNYGYTF. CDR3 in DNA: TGTGCCATCAGTGAGTTTGGCACCCTAAACTATGGCTACACCTTC.

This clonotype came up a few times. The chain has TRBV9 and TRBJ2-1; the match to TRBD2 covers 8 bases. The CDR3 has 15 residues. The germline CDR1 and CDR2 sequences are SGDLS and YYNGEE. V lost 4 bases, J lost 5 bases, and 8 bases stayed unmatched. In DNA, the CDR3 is TGTGCCAGCAGCTCCGAGGGAGCGGGGGACAATGAGCAGTTCTTC. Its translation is CASSSEGAGDNEQFF.

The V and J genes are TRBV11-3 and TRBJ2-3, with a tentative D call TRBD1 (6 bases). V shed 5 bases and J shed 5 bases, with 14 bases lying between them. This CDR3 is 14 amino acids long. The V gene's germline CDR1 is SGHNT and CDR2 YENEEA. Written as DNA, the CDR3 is TGTGCCAGCAGCCTCGGACAGCTCGGAGATACGCAGTATTTT. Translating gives CASSLGQLGDTQYF.

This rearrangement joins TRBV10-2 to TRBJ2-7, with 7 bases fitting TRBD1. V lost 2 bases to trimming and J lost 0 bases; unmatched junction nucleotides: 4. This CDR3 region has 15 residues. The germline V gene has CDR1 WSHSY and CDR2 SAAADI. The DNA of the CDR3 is TGCGCCAGCAGTGAGAAGGGGGCGAGCTCCTACGAGCAGTACGTC. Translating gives CASSEKGASSYEQYV.

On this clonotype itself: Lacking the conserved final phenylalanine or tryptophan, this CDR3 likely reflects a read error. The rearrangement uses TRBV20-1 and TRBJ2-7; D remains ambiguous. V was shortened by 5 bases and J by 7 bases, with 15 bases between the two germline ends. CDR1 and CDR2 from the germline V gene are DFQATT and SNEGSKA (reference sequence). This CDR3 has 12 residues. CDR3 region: CSASSPQKEQYS. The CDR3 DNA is TGCAGTGCTTCGTCTCCCCAAAAAGAGCAGTACTCC.

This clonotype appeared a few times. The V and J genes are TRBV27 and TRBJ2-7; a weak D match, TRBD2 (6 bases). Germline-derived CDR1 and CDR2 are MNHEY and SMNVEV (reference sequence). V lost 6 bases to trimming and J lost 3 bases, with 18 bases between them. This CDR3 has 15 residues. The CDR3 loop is CASRPSRGGDYEQYV. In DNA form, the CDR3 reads TGTGCCAGCAGGCCCTCGAGGGGAGGAGACTACGAGCAGTACGTC.

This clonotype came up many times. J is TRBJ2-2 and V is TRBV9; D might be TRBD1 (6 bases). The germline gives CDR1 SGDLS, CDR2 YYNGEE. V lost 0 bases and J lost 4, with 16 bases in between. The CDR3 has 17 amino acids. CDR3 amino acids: CASSVGTQGYGTGELFF. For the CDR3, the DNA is TGTGCCAGCAGCGTAGGCACACAGGGTTATGGCACCGGGGAGCTGTTTTTT.

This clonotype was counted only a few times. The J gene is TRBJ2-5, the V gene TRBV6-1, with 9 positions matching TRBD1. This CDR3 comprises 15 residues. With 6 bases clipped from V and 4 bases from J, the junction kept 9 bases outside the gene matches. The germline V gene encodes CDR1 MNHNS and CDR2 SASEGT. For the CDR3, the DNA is TGTGCCAGCAGCCTTGGACAGGGGATGGGAGAGACCCAGTACTTC. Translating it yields CASSLGQGMGETQYF.

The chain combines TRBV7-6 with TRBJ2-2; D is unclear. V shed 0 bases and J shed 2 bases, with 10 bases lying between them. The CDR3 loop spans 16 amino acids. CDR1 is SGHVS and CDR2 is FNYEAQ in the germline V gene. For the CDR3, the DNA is TGTGCCAGCAGCTTAGCCCCCCCAGATAACACCGGGGAGCTGTTTTTT. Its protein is CASSLAPPDNTGELFF.